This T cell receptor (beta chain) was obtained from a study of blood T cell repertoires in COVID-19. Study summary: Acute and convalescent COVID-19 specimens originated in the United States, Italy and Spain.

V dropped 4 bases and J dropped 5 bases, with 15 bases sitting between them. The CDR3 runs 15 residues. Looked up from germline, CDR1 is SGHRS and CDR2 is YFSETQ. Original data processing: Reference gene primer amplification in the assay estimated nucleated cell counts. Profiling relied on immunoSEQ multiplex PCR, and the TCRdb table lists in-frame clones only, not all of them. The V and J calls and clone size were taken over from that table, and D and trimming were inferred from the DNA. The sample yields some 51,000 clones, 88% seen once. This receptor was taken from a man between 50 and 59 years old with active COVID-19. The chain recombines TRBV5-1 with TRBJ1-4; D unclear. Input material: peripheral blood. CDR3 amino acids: CASSPTTSGNEKLFF. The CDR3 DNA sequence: TGCGCCAGCAGCCCGACGACCTCCGGGAATGAAAAACTGTTTTTT.